This T cell receptor beta chain was captured by sequencing in a study of blood T cells in healthy people across ages. Study findings and constraints: Older individuals had lower TCR beta diversity per million T cells (the decline was roughly linear). Strong correlation was found linking TCR beta diversity to naive T cell percentage. Any changes in expanded clonotypes were possibly confounded, as donor CMV status remained unknown.

This CDR3 is built from 15 residues. The V end was cut by 6 bases, the J end by 4 bases, with 16 bases between. On this clonotype itself: Its specificity is unknown.

A J-beta primer mix and a sample-barcoded 5' primer were used in a second PCR of roughly 7 to 12 cycles. TCRdb re-called the 5' RACE reads through MiXCR, storing one row per CDR3 protein. The sample carries roughly 570,000 distinct CDR3 sequences, approximately 30% recorded once. The TCR comes from a woman in her seventies in good health. Sequenced: blood. This chain links TRBV12-3 or TRBV12-4 with TRBJ2-4; D could derive from TRBD1 or TRBD2 (6 bases each). The CDR3 region is CASRAVGGLKNIQYF. CDR3 DNA sequence: TGTGCCAGCAGGGCCGTGGGGGGCCTGAAAAACATTCAGTACTTC.